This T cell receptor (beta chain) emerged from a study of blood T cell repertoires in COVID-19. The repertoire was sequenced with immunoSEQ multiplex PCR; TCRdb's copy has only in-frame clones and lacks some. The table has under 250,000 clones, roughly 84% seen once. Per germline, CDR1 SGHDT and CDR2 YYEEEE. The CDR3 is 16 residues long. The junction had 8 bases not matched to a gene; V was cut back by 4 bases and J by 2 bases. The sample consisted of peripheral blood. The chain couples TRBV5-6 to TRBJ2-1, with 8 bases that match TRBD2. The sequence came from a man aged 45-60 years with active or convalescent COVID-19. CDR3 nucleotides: TGTGCCAGCAGCAGACGACTAGCGCTTCCCTACAATGAGCAGTTCTTC. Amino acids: CASSRRLALPYNEQFF.